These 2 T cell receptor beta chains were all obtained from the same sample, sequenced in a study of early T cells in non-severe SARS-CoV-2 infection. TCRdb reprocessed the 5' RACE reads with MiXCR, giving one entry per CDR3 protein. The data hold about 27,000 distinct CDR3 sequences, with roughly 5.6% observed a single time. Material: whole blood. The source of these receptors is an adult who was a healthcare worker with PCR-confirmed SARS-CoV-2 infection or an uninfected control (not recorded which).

CDR3 in amino acids: CASSGAVDMANVLTF. CDR3 bases: TGTGCCAGCAGTGGGGCAGTGGATATGGCCAACGTCCTGACTTTC. J is TRBJ2-6 and V is TRBV6-1; the D is unclear. Germline assignment: CDR1 MNHNS and CDR2 SASEGT. Trimming took 4 bases from V and 6 from J, leaving 13 bases between them. The CDR3 is 15 amino acids.

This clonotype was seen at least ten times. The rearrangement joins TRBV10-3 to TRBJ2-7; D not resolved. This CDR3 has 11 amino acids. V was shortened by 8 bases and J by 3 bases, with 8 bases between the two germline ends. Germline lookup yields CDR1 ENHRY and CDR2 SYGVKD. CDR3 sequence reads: CAISSGYEQYF. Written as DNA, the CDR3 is TGTGCCATCTCGTCGGGCTACGAGCAGTACTTC.